This T cell receptor (beta chain) originates from a study of regulatory T cells in long-lasting Graves disease. Losses at the gene ends were 1 base for V and 5 bases for J; bases not matched to a gene: 5. CDR1 KGHSH and CDR2 LQKENI come from the germline V gene. The CDR3 runs 14 residues. Stated time point: newly diagnosed GD, antithyroid drugs for less than 3 months. Generation of the TCR library employed RNA extracted from PBMCs. With respect to this clonotype: Its specificity is unknown.

Libraries of TCR beta came from iRepertoire HTBI primers plus Arm-PCR of CDR3 regions. In the original workflow: Identified across the samples were over 50 TRBV segments and 13 to 15 TRBJ segments. TCRdb processed the multiplex PCR reads anew with MiXCR; each CDR3 protein has one entry. The V and J calls here are based on TCRdb, not the publication. This table holds over 450,000 distinct CDR3 sequences, 9.5% to 15% found once. Overall study results and limits: Samples came from peripheral blood alone, without thyroid tissue. Accuracy may have been reduced by the small sample size.

These data are also associated with another study on T cells in Graves' hyperthyroidism and ophthalmopathy. Turning to that study: Those patients with uncontrolled infection, other autoimmune disease, pregnancy or lactation were excluded.

The chain combines TRBV18 with TRBJ2-7; 7 nucleotides match TRBD1. The sample here was peripheral blood mononuclear cells (PBMCs), taken at new diagnosis, from a patient treated with antithyroid drugs. The sequence was obtained from a woman aged 25 to 39 with Graves disease. The CDR3 reads CASSPQGARNEQYF. The DNA for the CDR3 is TGTGCCAGCTCACCACAGGGGGCGCGCAACGAGCAGTACTTC. Filled out from reference TRBV18 and TRBJ2-7, the complete variable domain reads NAGVMQNPRHLVRRRGQEARLRCSPMKGHSHVYWYRQLPEEGLKFMVYLQKENIIDESGMPKERFSAEFPKEGPSILRIQQVVRGDSAAYFCASSPQGARNEQYFGPGTRLTVT.